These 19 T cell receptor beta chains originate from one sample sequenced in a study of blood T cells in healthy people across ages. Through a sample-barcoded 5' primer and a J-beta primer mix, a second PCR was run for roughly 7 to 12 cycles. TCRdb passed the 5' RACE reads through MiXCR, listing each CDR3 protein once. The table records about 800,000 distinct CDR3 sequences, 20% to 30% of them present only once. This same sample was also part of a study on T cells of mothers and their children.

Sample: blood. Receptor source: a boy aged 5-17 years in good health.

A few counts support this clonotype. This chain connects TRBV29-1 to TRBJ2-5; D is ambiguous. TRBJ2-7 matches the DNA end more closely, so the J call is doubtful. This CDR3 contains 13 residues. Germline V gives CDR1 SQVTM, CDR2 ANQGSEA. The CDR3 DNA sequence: TGCAGCGTTGTATGGCAGAAAGACTACGAGCAGTACTTC. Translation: CSVVWQKDYEQYF.

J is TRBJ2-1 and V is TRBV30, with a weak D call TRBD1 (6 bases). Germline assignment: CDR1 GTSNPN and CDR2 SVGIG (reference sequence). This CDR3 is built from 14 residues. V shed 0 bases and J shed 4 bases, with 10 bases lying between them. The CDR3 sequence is CAWSVWGRYNEQFF. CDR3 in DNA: TGTGCCTGGAGTGTATGGGGGCGGTACAATGAGCAGTTCTTC.

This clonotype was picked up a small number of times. CDR3 nucleotide sequence: TGTGCCAGCAGCTTTAAGGCTACAGATACGCAGTATTTT. Its translation is CASSFKATDTQYF. This chain joins TRBV7-9 and TRBJ2-3; D call uncertain. Trimming cost V 3 bases and J 3 bases, with 7 bases left between them. Germline V lookup: CDR1 SEHNR, CDR2 FQNEAQ (reference sequence). The CDR3 totals 13 residues. The whole variable domain, remainder taken from reference TRBV7-9 and TRBJ2-3, is DTGVSQNPRHKITKRGQNVTFRCDPISEHNRLYWYRQTLGQGPEFLTYFQNEAQLEKSRLLSDRFSAERPKGSFSTLEIQRTEQGDSAMYLCASSFKATDTQYFGPGTRLTVL.

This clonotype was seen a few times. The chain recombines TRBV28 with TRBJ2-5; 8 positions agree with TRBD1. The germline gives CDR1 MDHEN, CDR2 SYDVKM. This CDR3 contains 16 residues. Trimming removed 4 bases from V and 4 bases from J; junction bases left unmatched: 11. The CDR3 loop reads CASSSDRELRGETQYF. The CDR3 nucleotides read TGTGCCAGCAGTTCGGACAGGGAATTGAGGGGAGAGACCCAGTACTTC.

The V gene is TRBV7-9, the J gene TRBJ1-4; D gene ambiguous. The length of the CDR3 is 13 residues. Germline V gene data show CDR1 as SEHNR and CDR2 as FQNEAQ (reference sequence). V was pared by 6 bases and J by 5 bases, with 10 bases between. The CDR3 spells CASRYYLNEKLFF. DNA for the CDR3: TGTGCCAGCAGATACTACCTAAATGAAAAACTGTTTTTT.

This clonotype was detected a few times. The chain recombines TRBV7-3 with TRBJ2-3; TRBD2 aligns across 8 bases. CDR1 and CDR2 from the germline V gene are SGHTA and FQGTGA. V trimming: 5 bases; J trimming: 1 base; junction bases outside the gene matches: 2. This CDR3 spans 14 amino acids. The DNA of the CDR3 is TGTGCCAGCAGCAAACTAGCGGGCACAGATACGCAGTATTTT. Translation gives CASSKLAGTDTQYF.

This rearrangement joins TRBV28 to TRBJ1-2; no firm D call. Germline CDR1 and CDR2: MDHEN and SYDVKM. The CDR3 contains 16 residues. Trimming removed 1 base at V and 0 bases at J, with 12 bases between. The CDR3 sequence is CASSLSVRPANYGYTF. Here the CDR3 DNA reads TGTGCCAGCAGTTTATCAGTACGACCCGCTAACTATGGCTACACCTTC.

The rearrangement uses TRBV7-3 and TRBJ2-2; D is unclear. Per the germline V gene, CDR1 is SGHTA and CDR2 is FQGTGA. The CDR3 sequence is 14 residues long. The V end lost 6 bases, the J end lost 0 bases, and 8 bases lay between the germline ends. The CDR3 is CASSLGANTGELFF. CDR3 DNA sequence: TGTGCCAGCAGTTTAGGCGCGAACACCGGGGAGCTGTTTTTT.

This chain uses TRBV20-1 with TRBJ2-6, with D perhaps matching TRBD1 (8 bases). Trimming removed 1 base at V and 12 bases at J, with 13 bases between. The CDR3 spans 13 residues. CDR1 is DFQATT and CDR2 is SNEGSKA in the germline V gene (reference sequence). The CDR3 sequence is CSARGTGRAVLTF. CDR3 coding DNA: TGCAGTGCTAGAGGGACAGGGAGGGCCGTCCTGACTTTC.

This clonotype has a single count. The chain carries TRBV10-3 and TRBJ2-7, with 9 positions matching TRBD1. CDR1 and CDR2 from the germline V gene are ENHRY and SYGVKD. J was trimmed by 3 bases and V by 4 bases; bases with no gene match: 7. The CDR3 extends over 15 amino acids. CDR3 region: CAISARDRAFYEQYF. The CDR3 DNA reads TGTGCCATCAGTGCCCGGGACAGGGCCTTCTACGAGCAGTACTTC.

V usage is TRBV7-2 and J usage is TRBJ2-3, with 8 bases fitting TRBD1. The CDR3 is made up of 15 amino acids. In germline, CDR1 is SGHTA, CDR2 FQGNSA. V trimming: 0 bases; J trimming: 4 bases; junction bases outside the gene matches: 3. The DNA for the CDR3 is TGTGCCAGCAGCTTAGCGACAGGGGTTGCAGATACGCAGTATTTT. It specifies CASSLATGVADTQYF.

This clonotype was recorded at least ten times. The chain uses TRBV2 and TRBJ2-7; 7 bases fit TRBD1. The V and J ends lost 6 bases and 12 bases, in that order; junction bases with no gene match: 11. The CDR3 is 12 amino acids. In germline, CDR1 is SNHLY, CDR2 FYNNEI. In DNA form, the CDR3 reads TGTGCCAGCAGCGCAAGACAGGGAAGTTGGTACTTC. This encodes CASSARQGSWYF.

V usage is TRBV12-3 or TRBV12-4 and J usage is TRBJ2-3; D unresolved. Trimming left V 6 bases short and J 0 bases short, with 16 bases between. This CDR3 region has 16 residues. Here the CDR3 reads CASRSFLGSSTDTQYF. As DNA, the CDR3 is TGTGCCAGCAGGTCCTTCTTGGGGTCTAGCACAGATACGCAGTATTTT.

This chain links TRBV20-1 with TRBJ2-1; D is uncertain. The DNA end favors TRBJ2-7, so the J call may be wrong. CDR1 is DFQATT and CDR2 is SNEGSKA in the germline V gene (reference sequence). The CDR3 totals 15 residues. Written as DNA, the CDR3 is TGCAGTGCCTCGGGTGGGAACCCCAACCCCTACGAGCAGTACTTC. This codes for CSASGGNPNPYEQYF.

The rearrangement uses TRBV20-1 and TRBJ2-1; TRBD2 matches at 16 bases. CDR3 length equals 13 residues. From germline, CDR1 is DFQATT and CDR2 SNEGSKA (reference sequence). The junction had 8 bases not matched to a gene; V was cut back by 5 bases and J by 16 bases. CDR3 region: CSASGTSGGGGFF. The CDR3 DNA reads TGCAGTGCTTCAGGGACTAGCGGGGGGGGCGGCTTCTTC.

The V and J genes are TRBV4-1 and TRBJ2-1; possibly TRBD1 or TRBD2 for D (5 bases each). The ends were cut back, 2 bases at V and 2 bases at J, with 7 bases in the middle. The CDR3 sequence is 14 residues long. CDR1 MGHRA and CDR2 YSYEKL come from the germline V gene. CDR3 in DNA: TGCGCCAGCAGCCAACAGGGAGCCTACAATGAGCAGTTCTTC. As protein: CASSQQGAYNEQFF.

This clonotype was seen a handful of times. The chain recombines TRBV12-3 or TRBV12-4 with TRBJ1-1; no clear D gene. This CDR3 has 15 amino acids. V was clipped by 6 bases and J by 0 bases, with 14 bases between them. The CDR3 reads CASRPGGTMNTEAFF. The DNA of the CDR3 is TGTGCCAGCAGGCCGGGTGGCACCATGAACACTGAAGCTTTCTTT.

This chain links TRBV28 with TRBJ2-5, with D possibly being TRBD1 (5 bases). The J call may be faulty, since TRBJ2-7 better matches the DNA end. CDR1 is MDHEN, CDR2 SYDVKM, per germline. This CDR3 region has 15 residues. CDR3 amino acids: CASSTDRLNSYEQYF. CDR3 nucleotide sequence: TGTGCCAGCAGTACCGACAGACTTAACTCCTACGAGCAGTACTTC.

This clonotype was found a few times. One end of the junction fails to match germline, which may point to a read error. The CDR3 loop is CASSTGPSYEQYF. As DNA, the CDR3 is TGTGCCAGCAGCACGGGACCGTCCTATGAGCAGTACTTC. The chain uses TRBV7-2 and TRBJ2-7; TRBD1 or TRBD2 may be the D gene (5 bases each). Per germline, CDR1 SGHTA and CDR2 FQGNSA. The length of the CDR3 is 13 residues. Based on the CDR3 plus reference TRBV7-2 and TRBJ2-7, the full variable domain is GAGVSQSPSNKVTEKGKDVELRCDPISGHTALYWYRQSLGQGLEFLIYFQGNSAPDKSGLPSDRFSAERTGGSVSTLTIQRTQQEDSAVYLCASSTGPSYEQYFGPGTRLTVT.